This T cell receptor (beta chain) was identified in a study of cytomegalovirus exposure and HLA in healthy donors. Overall study: Sequencing of roughly 180 million T cells in an earlier analysis found 100 million to 140 million unique TCR beta sequences. General observations from the study: Sequencing likely produced, as an artifact, a cluster of highly shared sequence variants.

Use of 60 Vbeta and 13 Jbeta primers characterized the PCR. Here immunoSEQ multiplex PCR was the method, and the copy in TCRdb shows in-frame clones only, minus some. Seen here are roughly 280,000 clones, under 80% observed once, and the top ten hold 2% to 2.5%. A note on this clone: The antigen remains undetermined.

Germline V gene lookup returns CDR1 MNHNS and CDR2 SASEGT. CDR3 length: 13 amino acids. Trimming took 4 bases from V and 9 from J; bases not matched to a gene: 3. This TCR came from a female donor in good health and CMV-seronegative. The gene calls are TRBV6-1 and TRBJ2-4, with 10 bases lining up with TRBD1. The source material was PBMCs. This chain's CDR3 is CASSGQGAVIQYF. As DNA, the CDR3 is TGTGCCAGCAGTGGACAGGGGGCGGTCATTCAGTACTTC.